A single sample is the source of the 20 T cell receptor beta chains below, sequenced in a study of T cells in Graves' hyperthyroidism and ophthalmopathy. Amplified TCR beta CDR3 regions derived from RNA transcripts. First-round RT-PCR of the TCR CDR3 relied on the HTBI primer set. TCRdb re-called the multiplex PCR reads with MiXCR, one entry per CDR3 protein. The table includes about 740,000 distinct CDR3 sequences, approximately 14% detected once. The sample was blood. The source of these receptors is a young woman with Graves' hyperthyroidism.

This clonotype was seen many times. The V call is TRBV30, the J call TRBJ1-6; the match to TRBD1 covers 7 bases. V lost 8 bases and J lost 2; bases outside the gene matches: 9. The CDR3 is 15 amino acids. CDR1 is GTSNPN, CDR2 SVGIG, per germline (reference sequence). The CDR3: CAHGRGQTYNSPLHF. CDR3 nucleotides: TGTGCCCATGGGAGGGGGCAGACCTATAATTCACCCCTCCACTTT.

CDR3 residues: CASTPGQGNTEAFF. CDR3 DNA: TGCGCCAGCACCCCGGGACAGGGGAACACTGAAGCTTTCTTT. The rearrangement joins TRBV10-2 to TRBJ1-1; TRBD1 matches at 9 bases. Germline assignment: CDR1 WSHSY and CDR2 SAAADI. CDR3 length: 14 residues. The V gene end was trimmed by 7 bases and the J gene end by 1 base; junction bases not matched to a gene: 4.

In this sample, this clonotype turned up many times. CDR3 sequence reads: CASSLGQGAVDTQYF. CDR3 sequence (DNA): TGTGCCAGCAGTTTGGGGCAGGGGGCTGTAGATACGCAGTATTTT. The chain couples TRBV28 to TRBJ2-3; 8 nucleotides line up with TRBD1. This CDR3 spans 15 amino acids. V lost 3 bases, J lost 5 bases, and 7 bases stayed unmatched. The V gene's germline CDR1 is MDHEN and CDR2 SYDVKM.

This clonotype was recorded many times. CDR3 bases: TGTGCCAGCAGTCGGGGACAGGGAATTTCCGATACGCAGTATTTT. It is translated as CASSRGQGISDTQYF. This chain connects TRBV28 to TRBJ2-3; 9 nucleotides line up with TRBD1. J lost 6 bases, V lost 5 bases, and 9 bases had no gene match. This CDR3 is 15 amino acids long. In germline, CDR1 is MDHEN, CDR2 SYDVKM.

The gene calls are TRBV3-1 and TRBJ2-3; TRBD1 agrees at 8 bases. Trimming removed 1 base from V and 1 base from J; junction bases left unmatched: 10. From germline, CDR1 is LGHDT and CDR2 YNNKEL (reference sequence). The CDR3 is 18 amino acids. CDR3 region: CASSQAGSGTGRTDTQYF. The CDR3 coding sequence is TGTGCCAGCAGCCAAGCTGGGTCCGGGACAGGCCGCACAGATACGCAGTATTTT.

The chain uses TRBV25-1 and TRBJ2-2; the D gene is possibly TRBD1 (5 bases). Germline values: CDR1 MGHDK, CDR2 SYGVNS. The CDR3 is 14 residues long. Trimming stripped 4 bases from V and 4 bases from J, with 10 bases between. The CDR3 reads CASSAYRSTGELFF. In nucleotides, the CDR3 is TGTGCCAGCAGTGCCTACAGGAGCACCGGGGAGCTGTTTTTT. Based on the CDR3 plus reference TRBV25-1 and TRBJ2-2, the full variable domain is EADIYQTPRYLVIGTGKKITLECSQTMGHDKMYWYQQDPGMELHLIHYSYGVNSTEKGDLSSESTVSRIRTEHFPLTLESARPSHTSQYLCASSAYRSTGELFFGEGSRLTVL.

A few counts support this clonotype. A much larger clone is a single base away; this may be a read error. The chain couples TRBV7-9 to TRBJ2-5; D ambiguous. The CDR3 runs to 15 residues. The germline V gene has CDR1 SEHNR and CDR2 FQNEAQ (reference sequence). The CDR3 DNA reads as TGTACCAGCAGCTTAGCTCCAGGAGTCCAAGAGACCCAGTACTTC. Translating it yields CTSSLAPGVQETQYF.

The chain links TRBV4-1 to TRBJ1-2, with D uncertain. V was clipped by 4 bases and J by 8 bases, with 14 bases between them. The V gene's germline CDR1 is MGHRA and CDR2 YSYEKL. CDR3 size: 13 residues. The CDR3 spells CASSLSTTVGYTF. Here the CDR3 DNA reads TGCGCCAGCAGCCTCTCGACAACCGTCGGCTACACCTTC.

This clonotype was seen ten or more times. CDR3 protein: CASSLTEVSTGELFF. Here the CDR3 DNA reads TGTGCCAGCAGCTTAACTGAGGTCAGCACCGGGGAGCTGTTTTTT. This sequence joins TRBV7-9 and TRBJ2-2; D is unclear. Germline V CDR1 and CDR2: SEHNR, FQNEAQ (reference sequence). Deletions cut 2 bases from V and 4 bases from J, with 11 bases between. The CDR3 runs to 15 residues.

The V gene is TRBV11-2, the J gene TRBJ2-5, with D possibly matching TRBD2 (6 bases). The CDR3 extends over 16 amino acids. V lost 4 bases and J lost 9, with 24 bases in between. Germline V gene data show CDR1 as SGHAT and CDR2 as FQNNGV. CDR3 region: CASSSLAGGVYRAQYF. DNA of the CDR3: TGTGCCAGCAGCTCTCTGGCTGGCGGGGTCTATAGGGCCCAGTACTTC.

The chain has TRBV28 and TRBJ2-1; unclear D gene. Germline V gene sequence: CDR1 MDHEN, CDR2 SYDVKM. This CDR3 has 17 amino acids. V was cut by 9 bases and J by 0 bases, with 21 bases left in between. This chain's CDR3 is CASRPPHGFSSYNEQFF. In DNA, the CDR3 is TGTGCCAGTCGTCCCCCCCACGGATTTAGCTCCTACAATGAGCAGTTCTTC.

This clonotype showed up just a few times. This chain joins TRBV30 and TRBJ1-2; TRBD1 matches 8 bases. Germline V gene lookup returns CDR1 GTSNPN and CDR2 SVGIG (reference sequence). This CDR3 has 14 residues. The trim removed 3 bases at V and 4 bases at J, leaving 7 bases unmatched. The CDR3 DNA follows: TGTGCCTGGAGGGAGGACAGGGTGTTCTATGGCTACACCTTC. Its translation is CAWREDRVFYGYTF.

Many counts were recorded for this clonotype. The chain employs TRBV7-9 and TRBJ1-2, with D possibly matching TRBD1 (5 bases). Deletions cut 5 bases from V and 7 bases from J, with 11 bases between. The CDR3 length is 12 residues. CDR1 SEHNR and CDR2 FQNEAQ come from the germline V gene (reference sequence). The CDR3 DNA sequence: TGTGCCAGCAGCCTAGGGACTGGTGGCTACACCTTC. Protein sequence: CASSLGTGGYTF.

The chain employs TRBV25-1 and TRBJ2-5; weak D call: TRBD1 (6 bases). Germline V CDR1 and CDR2: MGHDK, SYGVNS. The CDR3 is 12 amino acids. Trimming pared 9 bases from V and 5 bases from J, leaving 13 bases between. The CDR3 here is CARNREGETQYF. The CDR3 region has the DNA TGTGCCAGAAACAGGGAAGGGGAGACCCAGTACTTC.

The gene calls are TRBV29-1 and TRBJ2-5; D gene uncertain. This CDR3 comprises 12 residues. Germline CDR1 reads SQVTM; CDR2 reads ANQGSEA. V lost 2 bases, J lost 4 bases, and 8 bases lay in between. The CDR3 nucleotides are TGCAGCGTTGAACCTATCCCAGAGACCCAGTACTTC. It yields the protein CSVEPIPETQYF. Full variable domain (remainder filled in from reference TRBV29-1 and TRBJ2-5): SAVISQKPSRDICQRGTSLTIQCQVDSQVTMMFWYRQQPGQSLTLIATANQGSEATYESGFVIDKFPISRPNLTFSTLTVSNMSPEDSSIYLCSVEPIPETQYFGPGTRLLVL.

This clonotype occurred many times. V gene TRBV6-6 combines with J gene TRBJ2-7; D gene unclear. CDR1 is MNHNY and CDR2 is SVGAGI in the germline V gene (reference sequence). Trimming pared 2 bases from V and 4 bases from J, leaving 9 bases between. This CDR3 has 13 amino acids. The DNA for the CDR3 is TGTGCCAGCAGTTACGGCCACCTTTACGAGCAGTACTTC. This codes for CASSYGHLYEQYF.

This clonotype was observed many times. The gene calls are TRBV27 and TRBJ2-3; D is perhaps TRBD1 (5 bases). Germline CDR1 and CDR2: MNHEY and SMNVEV (reference sequence). Deletions cut 7 bases from V and 4 bases from J, with 15 bases between. The CDR3 extends over 14 amino acids. CDR3 in amino acids: CASTPGQWADTQYF. The DNA of the CDR3 is TGTGCCAGCACCCCAGGGCAATGGGCAGATACGCAGTATTTT.

This clonotype was found a few times. The rearrangement joins TRBV4-1 to TRBJ2-7; 12 nucleotides agree with TRBD1. The CDR3 consists of 16 residues. The germline CDR1 and CDR2 sequences are MGHRA and YSYEKL. The trim removed 3 bases at V and 5 bases at J, leaving 8 bases unmatched. The chain's CDR3 is CASSQTGTGGDDEQYF. The CDR3 DNA is TGCGCCAGCAGCCAGACCGGGACAGGGGGCGACGACGAGCAGTACTTC.

V and J are TRBV28 and TRBJ2-3; D remains unclear. Per the germline V gene, CDR1 is MDHEN and CDR2 is SYDVKM. The ends were cut back, 3 bases at V and 3 bases at J, with 10 bases in the middle. The CDR3 has 14 amino acids. CDR3 sequence (DNA): TGTGCCAGCAGTTTTGTCTGGGTTACAGATACGCAGTATTTT. This encodes CASSFVWVTDTQYF.

This clonotype was detected ten times or more. The chain combines TRBV5-1 with TRBJ2-1; 7 nucleotides agree with TRBD2. Germline loops: CDR1 SGHRS, CDR2 YFSETQ. The CDR3 loop spans 18 amino acids. V was pared by 4 bases and J by 0 bases, with 13 bases of the junction left unmatched. The CDR3 reads CASSPPREGGNSYNEQFF. The CDR3 DNA sequence: TGCGCCAGCAGCCCGCCAAGGGAGGGCGGGAACTCCTACAATGAGCAGTTCTTC.